Listed here are 27 T cell receptor beta chains from one sample, sequenced in a study of a mutant IDH1 vaccine in newly diagnosed glioma. No cognate antigen is known for these TCRs. Regarding time point: week 35, safety follow-up. Every vaccination contained 300 ug of the mutant IDH1 20-mer peptide and was paired with topical imiquimod. Data came from immunoSEQ multiplex PCR; TCRdb stores just in-frame clones and leaves some out. The top ten clones hold roughly 7.1% of a sample with around 32,000 clones, about four fifths of them seen once. Sequenced here: PBMCs, sampled from a glioma patient whose treatment included an IDH1 peptide vaccine. All receptors come from a young woman with glioma.

This chain joins TRBV18 and TRBJ1-1; no definite D call. This CDR3 is 16 amino acids long. Germline CDR1 and CDR2: KGHSH and LQKENI. V dropped 3 bases and J dropped 0 bases, with 14 bases sitting between them. In DNA, the CDR3 is TGTGCCAGCTCACCCCAGTTAGACGGAATGAACACTGAAGCTTTCTTT. Residues: CASSPQLDGMNTEAFF. The entire variable domain, with the rest obtained from reference TRBV18 and TRBJ1-1, is as follows: NAGVMQNPRHLVRRRGQEARLRCSPMKGHSHVYWYRQLPEEGLKFMVYLQKENIIDESGMPKERFSAEFPKEGPSILRIQQVVRGDSAAYFCASSPQLDGMNTEAFFGQGTRLTVV.

The CDR3 reads CSVESGTGVDEQYF. The CDR3 nucleotides are TGCAGCGTTGAATCCGGGACAGGGGTTGACGAGCAGTACTTC. This chain uses TRBV29-1 with TRBJ2-7; 10 bases line up with TRBD1. The V segment lost 2 bases and the J segment 5 bases; nucleotides outside the gene matches: 6. Germline values: CDR1 SQVTM, CDR2 ANQGSEA. The CDR3 has 14 amino acids.

The chain employs TRBV19 and TRBJ1-6; D gene ambiguous. CDR3 length: 12 amino acids. Trimming shortened V by 4 bases and J by 7 bases, and 5 bases separated the two germline ends. Germline CDR1 reads LNHDA; CDR2 reads SQIVND (reference sequence). CDR3 loop: CASSNSNSPLHF. The CDR3, as DNA: TGTGCCAGTAGTAACTCAAATTCACCCCTCCACTTT.

By sample share, this clone is medium-sized. The genes are TRBV5-5 and TRBJ2-5; TRBD2 matches 8 bases. Germline loops: CDR1 SGHKS, CDR2 YYEKEE (reference sequence). The J segment lost 0 bases and the V segment lost 1 base, leaving 14 bases of the junction unmatched. The CDR3 extends over 19 amino acids. The CDR3 here is CASSLRSPGGAGNQETQYF. The CDR3 DNA follows: TGTGCCAGCAGCTTGAGGAGCCCCGGGGGGGCCGGTAACCAAGAGACCCAGTACTTC.

The J gene is TRBJ1-4, the V gene TRBV5-4; D is undetermined. This CDR3 contains 18 residues. Per germline, CDR1 SGHNT and CDR2 YYREEE (reference sequence). Between the trimmed V and J ends, which lost 3 bases and 5 bases, there was a span of 23 bases. CDR3 bases: TGTGCCAGCAGCTCTACAATGATCTCCCGGGAAGAAAATGAAAAACTGTTTTTT. It codes for CASSSTMISREENEKLFF.

The chain joins TRBV7-9 to TRBJ2-1, with TRBD1 matching over 8 bases. Germline CDR1 is SEHNR and CDR2 is FQNEAQ (reference sequence). The CDR3 sequence is 12 residues long. V shed 5 bases, J shed 10 bases, and the junction held 4 bases outside the gene matches. In nucleotides, the CDR3 is TGTGCCAGCAGCGGCAGGGGGCTCGAGCAGTTCTTC. Amino acid sequence: CASSGRGLEQFF.

This chain links TRBV30 with TRBJ2-5; D possibly corresponds to TRBD2 (6 bases). Germline V gene data show CDR1 as GTSNPN and CDR2 as SVGIG (reference sequence). The CDR3 totals 11 residues. Trimming removed 0 bases at V and 9 bases at J, with 8 bases between. CDR3 sequence: CAWSVREAQYF. CDR3 nucleotide sequence: TGTGCCTGGAGTGTAAGGGAGGCCCAGTACTTC.

The rearrangement links TRBV2 to TRBJ1-5; TRBD1 might be the D (6 bases). The CDR3 contains 14 residues. With 4 bases removed from V and 4 bases from J, the gap between germline ends came to 11 bases. Germline CDR1 reads SNHLY; CDR2 reads FYNNEI. The CDR3 sequence is CASSVDSQNQPQHF. CDR3 DNA: TGTGCCAGCAGTGTGGACAGCCAGAATCAGCCCCAGCATTTT.

The chain links TRBV5-1 to TRBJ2-5, with 9 bases fitting TRBD1. Germline lookup yields CDR1 SGHRS and CDR2 YFSETQ. The V segment lost 4 bases and the J segment 5 bases; nucleotides outside the gene matches: 9. The CDR3 extends over 15 amino acids. The CDR3 is CASSLQGALGETQYF. The CDR3 DNA reads as TGCGCCAGCAGCCTACAGGGGGCGCTGGGGGAGACCCAGTACTTC. The variable domain in full, completed from reference TRBV5-1 and TRBJ2-5, reads KAGVTQTPRYLIKTRGQQVTLSCSPISGHRSVSWYQQTPGQGLQFLFEYFSETQRNKGNFPGRFSGRQFSNSRSEMNVSTLELGDSALYLCASSLQGALGETQYFGPGTRLLVL.

This clone was seen a handful of times. The chain employs TRBV9 and TRBJ2-7; 7 nucleotides match TRBD2. In germline, CDR1 is SGDLS, CDR2 YYNGEE. V lost 1 base to trimming and J lost 3 bases; unmatched junction nucleotides: 4. This CDR3 spans 14 amino acids. CDR3 bases: TGTGCCAGCAGCGTATCCGGGAGGATCTACGAGCAGTACTTC. Protein: CASSVSGRIYEQYF. Variable domain in full (rest from reference TRBV9 and TRBJ2-7): DSGVTQTPKHLITATGQRVTLRCSPRSGDLSVYWYQQSLDQGLQFLIQYYNGEERAKGNILERFSAQQFPDLHSELNLSSLELGDSALYFCASSVSGRIYEQYFGPGTRLTVT.

This clone has only one observation. The chain joins TRBV5-1 to TRBJ2-3, with D perhaps given as TRBD1 or TRBD2 (6 bases each). The CDR3 is made up of 15 amino acids. Trimming shortened V by 0 bases and J by 3 bases, and 11 bases separated the two germline ends. Germline values: CDR1 SGHRS, CDR2 YFSETQ. The CDR3 DNA reads TGCGCCAGCAGCTTGGGGGGGGCTCGGACAGATACGCAGTATTTT. It translates to CASSLGGARTDTQYF.

This clone was recorded once. The genes are TRBV27 and TRBJ2-2; the D is unclear. Germline loops: CDR1 MNHEY, CDR2 SMNVEV (reference sequence). V was trimmed by 7 bases and J by 4 bases, leaving 13 bases between them. The CDR3 is 14 amino acids. In DNA, the CDR3 is TGTGCCAGCACCCGGGCCCCAGTCACCGGGGAGCTGTTTTTT. Its translation is CASTRAPVTGELFF.

This chain uses TRBV5-1 with TRBJ2-1; TRBD1 agrees at 8 bases. The germline gives CDR1 SGHRS, CDR2 YFSETQ. This CDR3 region has 13 residues. V shed 3 bases and J 9 bases; nucleotides not matched to a gene: 5. The CDR3 DNA is TGCGCCAGCAGCTCCAGGGGGCAAAGTGAGCAGTTCTTC. This gives the protein CASSSRGQSEQFF.

The V and J genes are TRBV19 and TRBJ2-1; 9 bases fit TRBD1. The CDR3 is made up of 16 amino acids. V shed 6 bases, J shed 1 base, and the junction held 7 bases outside the gene matches. Germline CDR1 reads LNHDA; CDR2 reads SQIVND (reference sequence). CDR3 DNA sequence: TGTGCCAGTAGCTGGACAGGGGAAGTGTCCTACAATGAGCAGTTCTTC. This sequence encodes CASSWTGEVSYNEQFF.

The gene calls are TRBV21-1 and TRBJ1-5; the table's D call, TRBD1, was not checked against the DNA. TRBV21-1 is a pseudogene segment. The length of the CDR3 is 15 residues. The CDR3 here is CASSKVHAGAQPQHF. CDR3 bases: TGTGCCAGCAGCAAAGTCCATGCAGGGGCTCAGCCCCAGCATTTT.

The chain uses TRBV5-6 and TRBJ1-6; TRBD1 is a possible D gene (5 bases). CDR1 is SGHDT, CDR2 YYEEEE, per germline. Trimming shortened V by 3 bases and J by 3 bases, and 16 bases separated the two germline ends. The CDR3 runs to 17 residues. CDR3: CASSSFLRVLYNSPLHF. The CDR3 DNA reads TGTGCCAGCAGCTCTTTCCTCAGGGTACTCTATAATTCACCCCTCCACTTT.

This sequence joins TRBV5-1 and TRBJ2-6, with D perhaps TRBD2 (5 bases). Trimming shortened V by 7 bases and J by 0 bases, and 11 bases separated the two germline ends. Germline V gene lookup returns CDR1 SGHRS and CDR2 YFSETQ. The CDR3 contains 15 residues. The CDR3 loop reads CASLPGSSGANVLTF. The CDR3 DNA is TGCGCCAGCTTACCGGGAAGCTCTGGGGCCAACGTCCTGACTTTC.

The table lists this clone with a few counts. In DNA, the CDR3 is TGTGCCAGCAGCTTAGGGGGACAGGGGGTGGGGCCCCAGCATTTT. Amino acids: CASSLGGQGVGPQHF. The chain couples TRBV7-9 to TRBJ1-5; TRBD1 matches 11 bases. V lost 1 base and J lost 9; bases outside the gene matches: 5. The CDR3 is made up of 15 amino acids. Germline lookup yields CDR1 SEHNR and CDR2 FQNEAQ (reference sequence).

The chain has TRBV28 and TRBJ2-7; a weak D match, TRBD2 (5 bases). CDR3 length: 11 amino acids. Trimming shortened V by 3 bases and J by 6 bases, and 6 bases separated the two germline ends. Germline CDR1 MDHEN, CDR2 SYDVKM. CDR3 amino acids: CASSFAGEQYF. The DNA of the CDR3 is TGTGCCAGCAGTTTCGCGGGCGAGCAGTACTTC.

In its sample, this clone was seen once. The chain has TRBV25-1 and TRBJ2-7, with D possibly being TRBD1 (5 bases). This CDR3 region has 12 residues. The V gene lost 11 bases and the J gene lost 3 bases, with 14 bases spanning the gap. Looked up from germline, CDR1 is MGHDK and CDR2 is SYGVNS. CDR3 residues: CAASQGDYEQYF. CDR3 nucleotide sequence: TGTGCCGCATCCCAGGGCGACTACGAGCAGTACTTC.

V is TRBV4-3 and J is TRBJ1-1; D possibly corresponds to TRBD1 (5 bases). V shed 2 bases and J shed 6 bases, with 16 bases lying between them. The CDR3 extends over 15 amino acids. Germline V gene sequence: CDR1 LGHNA, CDR2 YSLEER. As DNA, the CDR3 is TGCGCCAGCAGCCAATTATCTAGTTCGGGGGCTGAAGCTTTCTTT. It is translated as CASSQLSSSGAEAFF.

This sequence joins TRBV6-1 and TRBJ1-5; D gene unclear. The germline V gene has CDR1 MNHNS and CDR2 SASEGT. V was trimmed by 2 bases and J by 1 base, leaving 12 bases between them. The CDR3 consists of 16 residues. This CDR3 reads CASSEYGFGSNQPQHF. CDR3 sequence (DNA): TGTGCCAGCAGTGAATACGGATTCGGAAGCAATCAGCCCCAGCATTTT.

The V gene is TRBV4-1, the J gene TRBJ2-3; TRBD2 agrees at 11 bases. The V gene end was trimmed by 3 bases and the J gene end by 5 bases; junction bases not matched to a gene: 13. The CDR3 covers 18 residues. Per the germline V gene, CDR1 is MGHRA and CDR2 is YSYEKL. The CDR3 nucleotides read TGCGCCAGCAGCCACAAAAGTTCACTAGCGGGAGATAAAGATACGCAGTATTTT. It translates to CASSHKSSLAGDKDTQYF.

V usage is TRBV6-4 and J usage is TRBJ1-2; 9 positions agree with TRBD1. Germline V gene data show CDR1 as MRHNA and CDR2 as SNTAGT. V shed 5 bases, J shed 6 bases, and the junction held 4 bases outside the gene matches. This CDR3 region has 13 residues. The CDR3 region is CASSMDRGDGYTF. The CDR3 DNA reads TGTGCCAGCAGTATGGACAGGGGAGATGGCTACACCTTC.

CDR3 protein: CAISDSQSQGHQTQYF. The CDR3 region has the DNA TGTGCCATCAGTGACAGCCAAAGTCAGGGTCATCAGACCCAGTACTTC. The chain has TRBV10-3 and TRBJ2-5, with a tentative D call TRBD1 (5 bases). The germline V gene has CDR1 ENHRY and CDR2 SYGVKD. V was cut by 3 bases and J by 6 bases, with 20 bases left in between. This CDR3 has 16 amino acids.

The J gene is TRBJ1-1, the V gene TRBV27; no reliable D call. Germline V CDR1 and CDR2: MNHEY, SMNVEV (reference sequence). This CDR3 spans 12 amino acids. The V end lost 4 bases, the J end lost 6 bases, and 9 bases lay between the germline ends. The CDR3, as DNA: TGTGCCAGCAGTTCCGGACTGTCTGAAGCTTTCTTT. This codes for CASSSGLSEAFF.

The chain is built from TRBV7-9 and TRBJ2-3, with D tentatively TRBD1 or TRBD2 (6 bases each). The CDR3 has 16 amino acids. Germline values: CDR1 SEHNR, CDR2 FQNEAQ (reference sequence). Trimming left V 4 bases short and J 0 bases short, with 14 bases between. In DNA, the CDR3 is TGTGCCAGCAGCTCCCCTTTAGGGGGGAGCACAGATACGCAGTATTTT. Protein: CASSSPLGGSTDTQYF.